The clone carrying this T cell receptor beta chain was detected a few times. Profiling relied on immunoSEQ multiplex PCR, and the TCRdb table lists in-frame clones only, not all of them. The sample includes about 220,000 clones, roughly 79% of them seen just once. The record originates from a study of blood T cell repertoires in COVID-19. Overall study: The United States, Italy and Spain were the sources of the acute and convalescent COVID-19 samples.

The study drew participants aged about 18 to 95 years from approximately 23 US areas. Cohorts were based on clinical histories the participants reported. CDR3 length: 17 residues. The chain uses TRBV21-1 and TRBJ1-3. TRBV21-1 is deemed a pseudogene. The TCR comes from a man aged 35 to 55 who had recovered from COVID-19. The sequencing sample was made of PBMCs or T cells enriched from blood (not recorded which). In DNA, the CDR3 is TGTGCCAGCAGCAAAGTAGAACTCGGGTTATCTGGAAACACCATATATTTT. Encoded protein: CASSKVELGLSGNTIYF.